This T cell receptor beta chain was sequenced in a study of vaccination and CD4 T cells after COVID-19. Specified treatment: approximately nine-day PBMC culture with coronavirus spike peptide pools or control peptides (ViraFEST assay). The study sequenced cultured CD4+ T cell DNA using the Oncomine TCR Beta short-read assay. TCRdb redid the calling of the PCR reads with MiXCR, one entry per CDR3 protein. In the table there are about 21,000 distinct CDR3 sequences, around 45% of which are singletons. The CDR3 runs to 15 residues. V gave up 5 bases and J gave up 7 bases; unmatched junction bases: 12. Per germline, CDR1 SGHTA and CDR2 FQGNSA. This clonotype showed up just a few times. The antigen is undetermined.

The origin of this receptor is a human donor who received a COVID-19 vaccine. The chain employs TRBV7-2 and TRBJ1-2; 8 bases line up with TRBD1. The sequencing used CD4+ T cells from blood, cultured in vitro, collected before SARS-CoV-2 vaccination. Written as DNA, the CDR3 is TGTGCCAGCAGCCCCAGGACAGGGCGAATGGTTGGCTACACCTTC. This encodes CASSPRTGRMVGYTF.